This entry concerns a single T cell receptor beta chain. The DNA is omitted, as the CDR3 cannot be located on it reliably, and the CDR3 follows TCRdb's listing. Every donor contributed around 10 milliliters of peripheral blood by blood draw. This entry belongs to a study of blood T cells in healthy people across ages. Counting both end residues, the CDR3 totals 21 amino acids. Sample-barcoded 5' priming and a J-beta primer mix drove a second PCR of roughly 6 to 12 cycles. TCRdb re-called the 5' RACE reads with MiXCR, one entry per CDR3 protein. The repertoire has 660,000 or so distinct CDR3 sequences, approximately 50% of them found once; the top ten carry over 30%.

The source is a man in his fifties or sixties in good health. This chain uses TRBV12-3 or TRBV12-4 with TRBJ2-5; the DNA was not compared with TRBD2, the D call given in the table. The sample was blood. The CDR3 reads CASRLAGRGSPLHFGNGTQYF.